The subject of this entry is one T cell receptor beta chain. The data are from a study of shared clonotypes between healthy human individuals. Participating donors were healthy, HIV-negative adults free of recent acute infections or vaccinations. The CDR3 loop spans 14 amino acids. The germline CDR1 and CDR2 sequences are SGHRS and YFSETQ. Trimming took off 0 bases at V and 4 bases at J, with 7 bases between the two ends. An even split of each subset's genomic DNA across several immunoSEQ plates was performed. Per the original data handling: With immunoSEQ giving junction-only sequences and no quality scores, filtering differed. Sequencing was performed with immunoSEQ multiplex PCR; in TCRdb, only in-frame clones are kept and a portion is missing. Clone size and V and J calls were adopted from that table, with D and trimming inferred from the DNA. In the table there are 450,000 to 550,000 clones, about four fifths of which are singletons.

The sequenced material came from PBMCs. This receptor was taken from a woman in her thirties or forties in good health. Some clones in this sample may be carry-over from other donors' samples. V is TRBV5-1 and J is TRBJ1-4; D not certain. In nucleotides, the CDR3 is TGCGCCAGCAGCTTGGGGAGCTATAATGAAAAACTGTTTTTT. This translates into CASSLGSYNEKLFF.